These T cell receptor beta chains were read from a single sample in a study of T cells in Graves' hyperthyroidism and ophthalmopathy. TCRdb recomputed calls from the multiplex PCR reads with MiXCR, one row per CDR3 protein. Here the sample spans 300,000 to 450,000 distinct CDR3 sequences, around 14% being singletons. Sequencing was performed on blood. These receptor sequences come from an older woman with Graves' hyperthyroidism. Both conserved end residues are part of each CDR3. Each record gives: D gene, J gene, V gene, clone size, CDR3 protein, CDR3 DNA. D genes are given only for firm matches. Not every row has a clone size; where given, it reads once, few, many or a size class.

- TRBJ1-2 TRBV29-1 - CSVVAGGMGGYTF TGCAGCGTTGTAGCGGGGGGAATGGGTGGCTACACCTTC
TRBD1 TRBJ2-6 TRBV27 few CASSLDRVGANVPTF TGTGCCAGCAGTCTGGACAGGGTTGGGGCCAACGTCCCGACTTTC
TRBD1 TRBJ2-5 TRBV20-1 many CSASGTGGLETQYF TGCAGTGCTTCCGGGACAGGGGGCCTAGAGACCCAGTACTTC
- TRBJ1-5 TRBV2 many CASRANRGNQPQHF TGTGCCAGCAGGGCAAACAGAGGCAATCAGCCCCAGCATTTT
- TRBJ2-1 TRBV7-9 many CASSVRGPNNEQFF TGTGCCAGCAGCGTACGGGGCCCCAACAATGAGCAGTTCTTC
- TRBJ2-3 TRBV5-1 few CASSHDRAANTDTQYF TGCGCCAGCAGCCACGATAGGGCGGCCAACACAGATACGCAGTATTTT
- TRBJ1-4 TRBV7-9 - CASSVNYQATNEKLFF TGTGCCAGCAGCGTAAACTATCAAGCAACTAATGAAAAACTGTTTTTT
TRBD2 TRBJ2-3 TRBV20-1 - CSARDPAGSTDTQYF TGCAGTGCTAGAGATCCAGCGGGGAGCACAGATACGCAGTATTTT
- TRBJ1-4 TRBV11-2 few CASSLDLGLNEKLFF TGTGCCAGCAGCTTAGATCTGGGATTGAATGAAAAACTGTTTTTT
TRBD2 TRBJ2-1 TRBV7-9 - CASSAGLAEDNEQFF TGTGCCAGCAGCGCGGGACTAGCGGAGGACAATGAGCAGTTCTTC
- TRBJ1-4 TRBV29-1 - CSAGEGGEKLFF TGCAGCGCCGGGGAGGGAGGGGAAAAACTGTTTTTT
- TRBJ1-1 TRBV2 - CASSGGGPRNTEAFF TGTGCCAGCAGTGGGGGGGGACCTCGGAACACTGAAGCTTTCTTT
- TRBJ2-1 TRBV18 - CASSKTEGNEQFF TGTGCCAGCTCAAAGACAGAAGGGAATGAGCAGTTCTTC
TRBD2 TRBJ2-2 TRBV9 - CASSSQRGAHTGELFF TGTGCCAGCAGCTCCCAGCGGGGTGCACACACCGGGGAGCTGTTTTTT
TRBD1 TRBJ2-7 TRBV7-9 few CASSPRDRVGYEQYF TGTGCCAGCAGCCCCCGGGACAGGGTGGGGTACGAGCAGTACTTC
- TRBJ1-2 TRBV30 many CAWSHLTGPHGYTF TGTGCCTGGAGTCACCTGACGGGCCCCCATGGCTACACCTTC
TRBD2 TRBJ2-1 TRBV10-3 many CAITGTSTYNEQFF TGTGCCATCACCGGGACTAGTACCTACAATGAGCAGTTCTTC
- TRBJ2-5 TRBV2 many CASSDVAVQETQYF TGTGCCAGCAGTGATGTGGCAGTTCAAGAGACCCAGTACTTC
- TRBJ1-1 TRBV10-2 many CASTSRGIGTEAFF TGCGCCAGCACGTCAAGGGGGATTGGCACTGAAGCTTTCTTT
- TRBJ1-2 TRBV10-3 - CAISESGTYGYTF TGTGCCATCAGTGAAAGTGGTACCTATGGCTACACCTTC
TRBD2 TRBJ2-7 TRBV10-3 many CAISGAGTGGIGRSEQYF TGTGCCATCAGTGGCGCTGGCACGGGAGGAATTGGGCGAAGCGAGCAGTACTTC
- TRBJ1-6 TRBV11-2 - CASSPSSPRGSSYNSPLHF TGTGCCAGCAGCCCAAGCTCCCCTAGGGGGAGCTCCTATAATTCACCCCTCCACTTT
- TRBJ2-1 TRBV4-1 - CASSQTTVTYNEQFF TGCGCCAGCAGCCAGACCACCGTAACATACAATGAGCAGTTCTTC
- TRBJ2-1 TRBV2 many CASVGPGDEQFF TGTGCCAGCGTCGGACCGGGCGATGAGCAGTTCTTC
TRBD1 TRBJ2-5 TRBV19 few CASSLRTGGEETQYF TGTGCCAGTAGTTTAAGGACAGGGGGCGAGGAGACCCAGTACTTC
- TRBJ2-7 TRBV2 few CASKVHDRSSYEQYF TGTGCCAGCAAGGTCCACGACAGATCCTCCTACGAGCAGTACTTC
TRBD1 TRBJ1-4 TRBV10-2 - CASKKDRSGEKLFF TGCGCCAGCAAAAAGGACAGGAGCGGTGAAAAACTGTTTTTT
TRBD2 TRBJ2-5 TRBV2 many CASSGTSGSWPHQETQYF TGTGCCAGCAGCGGGACTAGCGGGAGTTGGCCCCATCAAGAGACCCAGTACTTC
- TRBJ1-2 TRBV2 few CASSNPGHRYGYTF TGTGCCAGCAGTAACCCGGGACACCGCTATGGCTACACCTTC
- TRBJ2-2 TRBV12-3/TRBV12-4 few CASSPRRTGELFF TGTGCCAGCAGCCCCAGGCGTACCGGGGAGCTGTTTTTT
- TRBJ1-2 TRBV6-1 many CASSELWGTGSYTF TGTGCCAGCAGTGAACTGTGGGGTACAGGGAGCTACACCTTC
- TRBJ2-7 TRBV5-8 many CASSLEYRSYEQYF TGTGCCAGCAGCTTGGAGTACCGCTCCTACGAGCAGTACTTC
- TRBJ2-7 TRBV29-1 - CSVYEKNERYF TGCAGCGTTTATGAGAAGAACGAGCGGTACTTC
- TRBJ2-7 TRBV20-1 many CSARTGRTSEQYF TGCAGTGCCCGGACTGGGAGGACATCCGAGCAGTACTTC
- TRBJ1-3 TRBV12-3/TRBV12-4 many CASSPSAGGNTIYF TGTGCCAGCAGTCCGTCAGCGGGCGGAAACACCATATATTTT
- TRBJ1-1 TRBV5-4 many CASSLSHNTEAFF TGTGCCAGCAGCTTGTCACACAACACTGAAGCTTTCTTT
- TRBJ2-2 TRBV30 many CAWSQTRESTGELFF TGTGCCTGGAGCCAAACACGGGAATCTACCGGGGAGCTGTTTTTT
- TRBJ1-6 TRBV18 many CASSPPGTRHSPLHF TGTGCCAGCTCACCACCGGGGACCCGACATTCACCCCTCCACTTT
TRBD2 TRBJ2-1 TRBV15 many CATRGLAAFYNEQFF TGTGCCACCAGAGGACTAGCGGCATTCTACAATGAGCAGTTCTTC
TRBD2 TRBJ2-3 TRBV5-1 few CASSLVLAASTDTQYF TGCGCCAGCAGCTTGGTTCTAGCGGCTAGCACAGATACGCAGTATTTT
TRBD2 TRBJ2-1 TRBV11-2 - CASSLGRKLAGGGEQFF TGTGCCAGCAGCCTCGGGAGGAAACTAGCGGGAGGAGGGGAGCAGTTCTTC
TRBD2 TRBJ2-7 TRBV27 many CASWSSGVTYEQYF TGTGCCAGCTGGAGTAGCGGGGTAACCTACGAGCAGTACTTC
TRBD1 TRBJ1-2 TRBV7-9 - CASSYVDRGDGYTF TGTGCCAGCAGCTACGTGGACAGGGGGGATGGCTACACCTTC
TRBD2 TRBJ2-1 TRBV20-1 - CSARDLSSSGSYNEQFF TGCAGTGCTAGAGACCTATCCTCTAGCGGGTCCTACAATGAGCAGTTCTTC
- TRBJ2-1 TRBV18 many CASSPPQGQGYNEQFF TGTGCCAGCTCACCACCTCAGGGCCAGGGATACAATGAGCAGTTCTTC
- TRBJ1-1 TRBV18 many CASSLTRGEAFF TGTGCCAGCTCACTGACTAGAGGTGAAGCTTTCTTT
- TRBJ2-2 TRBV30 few CAWSVRDTGELFF TGTGCCTGGAGTGTAAGGGACACCGGGGAGCTGTTTTTT
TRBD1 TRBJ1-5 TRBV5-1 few CASSPGQGRHQPQHF TGCGCCAGCAGCCCCGGACAGGGACGTCATCAGCCCCAGCATTTT
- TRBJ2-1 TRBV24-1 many CATSDPGTGGGEQFF TGTGCCACCAGTGATCCTGGGACTGGTGGAGGTGAGCAGTTCTTC
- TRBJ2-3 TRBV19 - CASSIDSYTQYF TGTGCCAGTAGTATCGACTCATATACGCAGTATTTT
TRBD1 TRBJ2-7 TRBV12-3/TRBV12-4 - CASRPRAGTGYEQYF TGTGCCAGCAGGCCCCGAGCCGGGACAGGCTACGAGCAGTACTTC
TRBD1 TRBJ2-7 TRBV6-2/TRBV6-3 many CASSYGDRGYEQYF TGTGCCAGCAGTTACGGTGACAGGGGCTACGAGCAGTACTTC
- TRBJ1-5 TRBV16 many CASSQFTLSNQPQHF TGTGCCAGCAGCCAATTCACCCTCAGCAATCAGCCCCAGCATTTT
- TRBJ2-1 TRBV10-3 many CAIRDGTTNRNEQFF TGTGCCATCAGGGACGGGACCACGAATAGGAATGAGCAGTTCTTC
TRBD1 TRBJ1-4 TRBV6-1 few CASKDRSATNEKLFF TGTGCCAGCAAGGACAGGAGTGCAACTAATGAAAAACTGTTTTTT
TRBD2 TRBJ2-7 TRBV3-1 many CASSQEGRGQYF TGTGCCAGCAGCCAAGAGGGGAGGGGGCAGTACTTC
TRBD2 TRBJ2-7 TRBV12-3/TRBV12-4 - CASSSETSASYEQYF TGTGCCAGCAGTTCTGAAACTAGCGCCTCCTACGAGCAGTACTTC
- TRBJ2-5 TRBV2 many CASSGRQTGTQYF TGTGCCAGCAGTGGGAGACAAACGGGGACCCAGTACTTC
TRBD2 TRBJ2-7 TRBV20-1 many CSASPGLGFREQYF TGCAGTGCTAGCCCGGGACTAGGATTCAGGGAGCAGTACTTC
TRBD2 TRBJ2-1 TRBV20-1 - CSAREFPLSTGGLSDEQFF TGCAGTGCTAGAGAATTCCCCCTATCTACGGGAGGACTAAGCGATGAGCAGTTCTTC